The clone carrying this T cell receptor beta chain was found once. Original methodology: Counts of nucleated cells, estimated from reference gene primer amplification, were obtained. Sequencing was performed with immunoSEQ multiplex PCR; in TCRdb, only in-frame clones are kept and a portion is missing. V and J calls and clone size follow that table, whereas D and trimming were derived from the DNA. In the table there are about 50,000 clones, nearly 90% of which are singletons. Germline V gives CDR1 LGHNA, CDR2 YNFKEQ. This CDR3 is 13 amino acids long. Between the trimmed V and J ends, which lost 6 bases and 5 bases, there was a span of 13 bases. This record comes from a study of blood T cell repertoires in COVID-19. Study background: Sites in the United States, Italy and Spain provided acute and convalescent COVID-19 samples. The analysed material was cDNA or gDNA that came from T cells, B-cell-depleted T cells, or PBMCs.

While infection was still active, Seattle patients were enrolled and then followed longitudinally. Sequenced material: peripheral blood. The receptor was isolated from a woman aged 60-75 years with COVID-19, enrolled during active disease. This chain uses TRBV4-2 with TRBJ2-5; maybe TRBD2 (6 bases). CDR3 region: CASSRRARETQYF. In nucleotides, the CDR3 is TGTGCCAGCAGTCGGAGGGCCAGGGAGACCCAGTACTTC.